This T cell receptor beta chain originates from a study of T cell responses to AZD1222 COVID-19 vaccine. Study as a whole: Second-dose intervals near 4 or 12 weeks were combined.

Deletions cut 2 bases from V and 4 bases from J, with 21 bases between. CDR3 length: 18 amino acids. Germline V gene data show CDR1 as SGHTA and CDR2 as FQGNSA. Measured with immunoSEQ multiplex PCR; TCRdb has only the in-frame clones, and not every one. The top ten clones hold around 5.8% of a sample with about 120,000 clones, 75% to 90% of them seen once. The source material was peripheral blood, sampled on day 0 of AZD1222 vaccination. V is TRBV7-2 and J is TRBJ1-5; D possibly corresponds to TRBD1 (5 bases). The clonotype was recovered from an adult in good health. The CDR3 bases are TGTGCCAGCAGCTTATCGGGCAGGGTGGGGTTGCGGAATCAGCCCCAGCATTTT. Encoded protein: CASSLSGRVGLRNQPQHF.